This entry concerns a single T cell receptor beta chain. Its specificity is not known. The CDR3 loop spans 11 amino acids. Trimming shortened V by 3 bases and J by 7 bases, and 6 bases separated the two germline ends. CDR1 is KGHSH, CDR2 LQKENI, per germline. Primers included in the PCR were 60 Vbeta and 13 Jbeta primers. TCRdb's copy holds only in-frame clones and misses some; the assay was immunoSEQ multiplex PCR. The table records about 200,000 clones, 81% of them present only once. The sample originates from a study of cytomegalovirus exposure and HLA in healthy donors. The study's findings and limits: There were several of the most significant clusters that appeared linked to common viral pathogens in a later analysis. A missense DCLRE1C variant was associated with V- and J-gene trimming of TCR beta chains in a later analysis, and an independent cohort replicated the association.

This clonotype originated in a young man in good health and CMV-seronegative. The V and J genes are TRBV18 and TRBJ1-2; D remains unclear. Sequenced: PBMCs. This chain's CDR3 is CASSPGFGYTF. CDR3 DNA sequence: TGTGCCAGCTCACCGGGCTTTGGCTACACCTTC.